The rows below give T cell receptor beta chains drawn from one sample of a study of T cells in Graves' hyperthyroidism and ophthalmopathy. TCRdb reanalysed the multiplex PCR reads using MiXCR and keeps one entry per CDR3 protein. The table includes roughly 500,000 distinct CDR3 sequences, about 14% detected once. Sequences were obtained from blood. These receptors all stem from a woman in her twenties or thirties with Graves' hyperthyroidism that later progressed to Graves' ophthalmopathy. Each CDR3 is given with its conserved first and last residue. The order of the fields is D gene, clone size, J gene, V gene, CDR3 protein, CDR3 DNA. A D gene is named only where the DNA matches it firmly. Rows may omit the clone size; those that give it use once, few, many or a size class.

. many TRBJ1-6 TRBV13 CASSPFRGDNSPLHF TGTGCCAGCAGCCCCTTTCGGGGCGATAATTCACCCCTCCACTTT
TRBD1 few TRBJ2-7 TRBV5-5 CASSSIDRGNDEQYF TGTGCCAGCAGCTCTATAGACAGGGGGAACGACGAGCAGTACTTC
TRBD2 . TRBJ2-3 TRBV11-2 CASRPGTSGSEDTQYF TGTGCCAGCAGACCAGGGACTAGCGGGTCCGAGGATACGCAGTATTTT
TRBD1 many TRBJ2-7 TRBV2 CARGTGTGYEQYF TGTGCCAGGGGGACCGGGACAGGTTACGAGCAGTACTTC
. . TRBJ2-2 TRBV20-1 CSAKYEGWSGELFF TGCAGTGCTAAGTACGAGGGATGGTCCGGGGAGCTGTTTTTT
TRBD1 . TRBJ1-2 TRBV4-1 CASSQPTGPRNYGYTF TGCGCCAGCAGCCAACCGACAGGGCCGAGAAACTATGGCTACACCTTC
. many TRBJ2-7 TRBV12-3/TRBV12-4 CASSDGLRIYEQYF TGTGCCAGCAGCGACGGACTACGAATATACGAGCAGTACTTC
. . TRBJ2-1 TRBV6-1 CASIEDSSSYNEQFF TGTGCCAGCATCGAAGACTCTTCCTCCTACAATGAGCAGTTCTTC
. few TRBJ2-7 TRBV6-1 CASTRDGGTSRVQYF TGTGCCAGCACCCGAGATGGCGGGACCTCCCGGGTGCAGTACTTC
. many TRBJ2-7 TRBV6-2/TRBV6-3 CASSYPGQTREQYF TGTGCCAGCAGTTACCCGGGTCAAACGCGGGAGCAGTACTTC
TRBD2 many TRBJ2-3 TRBV7-2 CASSASGDGTQYF TGTGCCAGCAGCGCAAGCGGGGATGGTACGCAGTATTTT
TRBD2 many TRBJ2-5 TRBV27 CASSYGSRGVGETQYF TGTGCCAGCAGTTACGGGAGTCGGGGGGTCGGAGAGACCCAGTACTTC
. . TRBJ2-3 TRBV20-1 CSAIIGLTDTQYF TGCAGTGCTATAATAGGTCTCACAGATACGCAGTATTTT
TRBD1 . TRBJ1-1 TRBV7-9 CASSSGQGRVNTEAFF TGTGCCAGCAGCTCCGGACAGGGAAGGGTAAACACTGAAGCTTTCTTT
. few TRBJ1-1 TRBV20-1 CSARKGGIDTEAFF TGCAGTGCTAGAAAGGGGGGCATCGACACTGAAGCTTTCTTT
. . TRBJ2-5 TRBV30 CAWSPGWAVYQETQYF TGTGCCTGGAGCCCCGGGTGGGCGGTGTACCAAGAGACCCAGTACTTC
. few TRBJ1-3 TRBV29-1 CSVDLPSQGIGNTIYF TGCAGCGTTGATTTACCATCGCAGGGGATCGGAAACACCATATATTTT
. few TRBJ2-5 TRBV20-1 CSAPGAPETQYF TGCAGTGCTCCTGGAGCCCCAGAGACCCAGTACTTC
. . TRBJ1-2 TRBV5-8 CASIRRTRLSYGYTF TGTGCCAGCATCCGAAGGACACGGTTGTCTTATGGCTACACCTTC
TRBD2 few TRBJ2-7 TRBV29-1 CSVSVTSGKEEQYF TGCAGCGTTTCTGTCACGAGCGGGAAAGAAGAGCAGTACTTC
. . TRBJ1-5 TRBV19 CASSIAGALNQPQHF TGTGCCAGTAGTATAGCGGGGGCCTTAAATCAGCCCCAGCATTTT
TRBD2 many TRBJ2-1 TRBV12-5 CASGLAGGYNEQFF TGTGCTAGTGGTCTAGCGGGAGGGTACAATGAGCAGTTCTTC
TRBD2 many TRBJ2-5 TRBV7-7 CASSKRLAGGGETQYF TGTGCTAGCAGCAAGCGACTAGCGGGAGGTGGGGAGACCCAGTACTTC
TRBD2 . TRBJ2-2 TRBV7-9 CASSSPSREGNTGEPFF TGTGCCAGCAGCTCCCCTTCGCGGGAGGGAAACACCGGGGAGCCGTTTTTT
TRBD2 . TRBJ2-1 TRBV20-1 CSARVPGLAGPYNEQFF TGCAGTGCTAGAGTACCGGGACTAGCGGGACCTTACAATGAGCAGTTCTTC
TRBD2 few TRBJ2-1 TRBV6-9 CAGTSGRVQNNEQFF TGTGCCGGGACTAGCGGGAGGGTTCAGAACAATGAGCAGTTCTTC
. many TRBJ1-1 TRBV12-3/TRBV12-4 CASSLEGWNTEAFF TGTGCCAGCAGTTTGGAGGGGTGGAACACTGAAGCTTTCTTT
. . TRBJ1-2 TRBV9 CASSEGTRAYGYTF TGTGCCAGCAGCGAGGGAACCAGGGCGTATGGCTACACCTTC
TRBD1 . TRBJ2-5 TRBV2 CASSFGQGVQETQYF TGTGCCAGCAGCTTCGGGCAGGGGGTTCAAGAGACCCAGTACTTC
TRBD1 many TRBJ1-1 TRBV6-1 CATLSWTGNTEAFF TGTGCCACCTTATCCTGGACAGGGAACACTGAAGCTTTCTTT
TRBD2 many TRBJ2-3 TRBV18 CASSTSGSSGDTQYF TGTGCCAGCTCGACTAGCGGGAGTTCGGGGGATACGCAGTATTTT
. . TRBJ2-5 TRBV9 CASSVALAREETQYF TGTGCCAGCAGCGTAGCGCTAGCGAGAGAGGAGACCCAGTACTTC
TRBD1 few TRBJ1-2 TRBV4-2 CASSQVGQGVSLANYGYTF TGTGCCAGCAGCCAAGTGGGACAGGGGGTCTCACTAGCTAACTATGGCTACACCTTC
. . TRBJ1-2 TRBV25-1 CASSDWEGAYGYTF TGTGCCAGCAGTGATTGGGAAGGGGCGTATGGCTACACCTTC
. many TRBJ2-3 TRBV7-2 CASSLTSVGVDTQYF TGTGCCAGCAGCTTAACCTCAGTGGGGGTAGATACGCAGTATTTT
. many TRBJ2-5 TRBV7-7 CASSPRVQETQYF TGTGCTAGCAGCCCTAGGGTACAAGAGACCCAGTACTTC
. few TRBJ2-3 TRBV13 CASSLYPGTTDTQYF TGTGCCAGCAGCTTATACCCCGGCACCACAGATACGCAGTATTTT
. . TRBJ1-1 TRBV2 CASTTWRGVSGRMNTEAFF TGTGCCAGCACCACTTGGAGAGGAGTTTCCGGGCGTATGAACACTGAAGCTTTCTTT
TRBD2 many TRBJ2-1 TRBV27 CASSLSGRVDYNEQFF TGTGCCAGCAGCCTAAGCGGGAGAGTCGACTACAATGAGCAGTTCTTC
TRBD1 once TRBJ2-1 TRBV7-2 CASLPGTGLNEQFF TGTGCCAGCCTTCCCGGGACAGGACTCAATGAGCAGTTCTTC
. . TRBJ1-5 TRBV20-1 CSARDPSHSDQPQHF TGCAGTGCTAGAGATCCGAGTCATAGCGATCAGCCCCAGCATTTT
TRBD2 many TRBJ2-5 TRBV12-3/TRBV12-4 CASSKAGSETQYF TGTGCCAGCAGCAAAGCGGGATCAGAGACCCAGTACTTC
. many TRBJ2-7 TRBV30 CAWGLGTAAYEQYF TGTGCCTGGGGACTCGGGACTGCCGCCTACGAGCAGTACTTC
. . TRBJ2-7 TRBV4-1 CASSQGRHSWEQYF TGCGCCAGCAGCCAAGGTCGACACTCCTGGGAGCAGTACTTC
. many TRBJ1-2 TRBV3-1 CASSRESPPNYGYTF TGTGCCAGCAGCCGAGAATCGCCCCCTAACTATGGCTACACCTTC
TRBD2 many TRBJ2-7 TRBV20-1 CSATSQTSGSNEQYF TGCAGTGCAACGAGTCAGACTAGCGGGAGTAACGAGCAGTACTTC
. . TRBJ1-2 TRBV30 CAWRTARGFGYTF TGTGCCTGGAGGACGGCCAGGGGCTTCGGCTACACCTTC
TRBD2 many TRBJ2-5 TRBV4-2 CASSQARAGGRSETQYF TGTGCCAGCAGCCAAGCCCGAGCGGGAGGGAGGTCAGAGACCCAGTACTTC
TRBD1 . TRBJ2-3 TRBV6-2/TRBV6-3 CASSLQGQSDTQYF TGTGCCAGCAGTCTACAGGGGCAGTCAGATACGCAGTATTTT
TRBD1 few TRBJ2-1 TRBV29-1 CSVLNAGGPYNEQFF TGCAGCGTTCTAAATGCAGGGGGCCCTTACAATGAGCAGTTCTTC
TRBD1 many TRBJ2-6 TRBV19 CASSPGQGVGANVLTF TGTGCCAGTAGTCCAGGACAGGGAGTTGGGGCCAACGTCCTGACTTTC
TRBD2 many TRBJ2-5 TRBV2 CASSEVGLDGTQYF TGTGCCAGCAGTGAAGTGGGACTAGATGGGACCCAGTACTTC
. few TRBJ2-5 TRBV14 CASSQVLTQYF TGTGCCAGCAGCCAAGTGCTGACCCAGTACTTC
. few TRBJ2-5 TRBV11-2 CASSLFTGQETQYF TGTGCCAGCAGCTTATTTACAGGGCAAGAGACCCAGTACTTC